Many counts were recorded for the clone carrying this T cell receptor (beta chain). CDR3 length: 15 residues. Germline CDR1 and CDR2: MNHNY and SVGAGI (reference sequence). Trimming stripped 0 bases from V and 0 bases from J, with 6 bases between. These data belong to a study of T cells in Graves' hyperthyroidism and ophthalmopathy. The source material, RNA transcripts, was used to amplify TCR beta CDR3 regions. RT-PCR in the first round (using the HTBI primer set) targeted the TCR CDR3. TCRdb recomputed calls from the multiplex PCR reads with MiXCR, one row per CDR3 protein. The sample shows about 160,000 distinct CDR3 sequences, about 9.4% of them seen only once.

The sample comprised blood. The clonotype originates from a woman under 30 with Graves' hyperthyroidism that later progressed to Graves' ophthalmopathy. V and J are TRBV6-6 and TRBJ1-5, with D unclear. The CDR3 sequence is CASSYSGVSNQPQHF. The CDR3 nucleotides read TGTGCCAGCAGTTACTCTGGGGTTAGCAATCAGCCCCAGCATTTT.